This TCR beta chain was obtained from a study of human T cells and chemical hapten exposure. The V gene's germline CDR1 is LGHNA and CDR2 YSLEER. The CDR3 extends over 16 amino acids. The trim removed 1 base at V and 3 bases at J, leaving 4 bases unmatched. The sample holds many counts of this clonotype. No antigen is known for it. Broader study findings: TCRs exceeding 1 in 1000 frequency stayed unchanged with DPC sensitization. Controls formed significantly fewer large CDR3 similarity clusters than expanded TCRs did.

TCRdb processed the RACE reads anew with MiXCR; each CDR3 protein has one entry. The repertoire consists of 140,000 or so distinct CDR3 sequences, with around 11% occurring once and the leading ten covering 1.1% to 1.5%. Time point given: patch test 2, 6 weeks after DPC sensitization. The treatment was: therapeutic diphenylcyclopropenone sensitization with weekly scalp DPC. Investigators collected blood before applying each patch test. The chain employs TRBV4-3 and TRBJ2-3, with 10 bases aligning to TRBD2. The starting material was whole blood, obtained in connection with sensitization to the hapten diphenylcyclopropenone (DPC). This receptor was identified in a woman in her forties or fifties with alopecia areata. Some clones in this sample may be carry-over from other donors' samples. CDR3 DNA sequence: TGCGCCAGCAGCCAAGCGCCTAGCGGGAGTACAGATACGCAGTATTTT. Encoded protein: CASSQAPSGSTDTQYF.